The 9 T cell receptor beta chains in this list originate from one sample, sequenced in a study of T cell responses to AZD1222 COVID-19 vaccine. Here immunoSEQ multiplex PCR was the method, and the copy in TCRdb shows in-frame clones only, minus some. The profile shows 140,000 to 150,000 clones, 75% to 90% of them singletons. This material consisted of peripheral blood, taken on day 0 of MenACWY control vaccination. The receptors here all came from an adult in good health.

The V call is TRBV12-3 or TRBV12-4, the J call TRBJ2-5; a weak D match, TRBD2 (5 bases). CDR3 length: 12 residues. Trimming pared 6 bases from V and 1 base from J, leaving 6 bases between. As DNA, the CDR3 is TGTGCCAGCAGCACTAGCCAAGAGACCCAGTACTTC. Translating it yields CASSTSQETQYF.

CDR3 protein: CAWSVRKSGGETEAFF. Here the CDR3 DNA reads TGTGCCTGGAGTGTACGAAAATCAGGGGGTGAGACTGAAGCTTTCTTT. V usage is TRBV30 and J usage is TRBJ1-1, with 7 positions matching TRBD1. CDR3 size: 16 residues. Per germline, CDR1 GTSNPN and CDR2 SVGIG (reference sequence). J gave up 5 bases and V 0 bases, and 12 bases lay outside the gene matches.

The genes are TRBV5-1 and TRBJ2-1, with a weak D call TRBD1 (5 bases). Trimming cost V 0 bases and J 4 bases, with 17 bases left between them. The CDR3 runs 17 residues. Germline V gene sequence: CDR1 SGHRS, CDR2 YFSETQ. CDR3 region: CASSLVPETALYNEQFF. The DNA for the CDR3 is TGCGCCAGCAGCTTGGTTCCTGAGACAGCATTATACAATGAGCAGTTCTTC.

As for this clone: The identical CDR3 is also encoded by other nucleotide sequences in the sample. The chain is built from TRBV28 and TRBJ1-5; D gene unclear. V lost 4 bases to trimming and J lost 0 bases, with 4 bases between them. This CDR3 is built from 13 residues. Germline CDR1 MDHEN, CDR2 SYDVKM. The CDR3 DNA sequence: TGTGCCAGCAGTTCCGATAGCAATCAGCCCCAGCATTTT. Its protein product is CASSSDSNQPQHF. Variable domain in full (rest from reference TRBV28 and TRBJ1-5): DVKVTQSSRYLVKRTGEKVFLECVQDMDHENMFWYRQDPGLGLRLIYFSYDVKMKEKGDIPEGYSVSREKKERFSLILESASTNQTSMYLCASSSDSNQPQHFGDGTRLSIL.

V and J are TRBV7-3 and TRBJ2-1; no clear D gene. Deletions cut 5 bases from V and 4 bases from J, with 21 bases between. The CDR3 spans 17 residues. Germline lookup yields CDR1 SGHTA and CDR2 FQGTGA. The CDR3 sequence is CASSAYGPNTIYNEQFF. The CDR3 coding sequence is TGTGCCAGCAGCGCCTACGGGCCAAACACCATTTACAATGAGCAGTTCTTC.

At least ten counts were recorded for this clone. This chain uses TRBV5-1 with TRBJ1-1; D may be TRBD1 (5 bases). This CDR3 contains 13 residues. CDR1 and CDR2 from the germline V gene are SGHRS and YFSETQ. V was cut by 3 bases and J by 1 base, with 7 bases left in between. The CDR3 region has the DNA TGCGCCAGCAGCTACGACAGGAACACTGAAGCTTTCTTT. It codes for CASSYDRNTEAFF.

J is TRBJ1-2 and V is TRBV6-1, with D maybe TRBD1 (6 bases). The CDR3 spans 14 residues. The germline V gene encodes CDR1 MNHNS and CDR2 SASEGT. V was trimmed by 3 bases and J by 10 bases, leaving 18 bases between them. The DNA for the CDR3 is TGTGCCAGCAGTGAGGACAGTCTACTACCCTTCTACACCTTC. Residues: CASSEDSLLPFYTF.

V and J are TRBV10-3 and TRBJ2-3, with no clear D. Germline loops: CDR1 ENHRY, CDR2 SYGVKD. The V end was cut by 6 bases, the J end by 4 bases, with 11 bases between. The CDR3 runs 13 residues. The CDR3 nucleotides are TGTGCCATCAGAACACCTGATTCAGATACGCAGTATTTT. Amino acids: CAIRTPDSDTQYF.

The chain recombines TRBV5-5 with TRBJ1-1; D remains ambiguous. Germline V gene sequence: CDR1 SGHKS, CDR2 YYEKEE (reference sequence). The CDR3 is 13 amino acids. Between the trimmed V and J ends, which lost 0 bases and 1 base, there was a span of 4 bases. CDR3 sequence (DNA): TGTGCCAGCAGCTTGGTTGCGAACACTGAAGCTTTCTTT. Encoded protein: CASSLVANTEAFF.